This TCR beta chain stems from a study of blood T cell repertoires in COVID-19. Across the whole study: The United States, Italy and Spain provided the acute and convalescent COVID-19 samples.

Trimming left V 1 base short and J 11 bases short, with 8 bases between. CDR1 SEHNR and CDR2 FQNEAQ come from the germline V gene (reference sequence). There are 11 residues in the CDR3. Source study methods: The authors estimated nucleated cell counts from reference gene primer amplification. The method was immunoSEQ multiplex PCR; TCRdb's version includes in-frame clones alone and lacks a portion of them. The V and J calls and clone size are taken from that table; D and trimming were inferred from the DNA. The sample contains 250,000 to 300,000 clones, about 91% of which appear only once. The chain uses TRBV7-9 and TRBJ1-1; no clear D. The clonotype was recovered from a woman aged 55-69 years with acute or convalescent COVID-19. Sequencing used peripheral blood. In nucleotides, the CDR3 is TGTGCCAGCAGCTTAGACTATGAGGCTTTCTTT. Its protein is CASSLDYEAFF.